Presented here are 7 T cell receptor beta chains from one specimen sequenced in a study of blood T cell repertoires in COVID-19. Sequenced by immunoSEQ multiplex PCR; TCRdb stores in-frame clones only, minus some. The sample records 200,000 or so clones, around three quarters being singletons. Sequences were obtained from peripheral blood. The receptors shown here come from a man in his sixties with active or convalescent COVID-19.

This chain connects TRBV7-9 to TRBJ2-3, with TRBD2 identical over 8 bases. Losses at the gene ends were 1 base for V and 4 bases for J; bases not matched to a gene: 10. CDR3 size: 17 residues. The germline CDR1 and CDR2 sequences are SEHNR and FQNEAQ (reference sequence). CDR3: CASSLVTGGPPADTQYF. In DNA, the CDR3 is TGTGCCAGCAGCTTAGTGACGGGAGGGCCACCCGCAGATACGCAGTATTTT.

This clone was seen a handful of times. The chain joins TRBV4-3 to TRBJ1-4, with a tentative D call TRBD1 (6 bases). This CDR3 is built from 13 residues. V was cut by 4 bases and J by 11 bases, with 14 bases left in between. In germline, CDR1 is LGHNA, CDR2 YSLEER. The CDR3 DNA reads TGCGCCAGCAGCCCGAGGGGGGGCGAGAAACTGTTTTTT. Protein: CASSPRGGEKLFF.

This rearrangement joins TRBV11-2 to TRBJ2-2, with D perhaps matching TRBD1 (6 bases). The germline V gene has CDR1 SGHAT and CDR2 FQNNGV. Trimming cost V 5 bases and J 5 bases, with 12 bases left between them. The CDR3 sequence is 14 residues long. In nucleotides, the CDR3 is TGTGCCAGCAGCACCCTGCAGGGGACCGGGGAGCTGTTTTTT. Amino acids: CASSTLQGTGELFF.

This clone was observed once. The chain employs TRBV7-2 and TRBJ2-3; 10 bases are shared with TRBD2. The V gene end was trimmed by 2 bases and the J gene end by 11 bases; junction bases not matched to a gene: 10. The CDR3 loop spans 15 amino acids. In germline, CDR1 is SGHTA, CDR2 FQGNSA. CDR3 nucleotide sequence: TGTGCCAGCAGCTTACTAGCGGGAGCATTTCATCAGCAGTATTTT. This encodes CASSLLAGAFHQQYF.

This chain links TRBV7-2 with TRBJ1-3; 7 nucleotides match TRBD1. CDR3 length equals 15 residues. J was trimmed by 0 bases and V by 3 bases; bases with no gene match: 2. Per the germline V gene, CDR1 is SGHTA and CDR2 is FQGNSA. The CDR3 DNA reads as TGTGCCAGCAGCTTCCGGACAGGCTCTGGAAACACCATATATTTT. Translated, it gives CASSFRTGSGNTIYF.

This rearrangement joins TRBV28 to TRBJ1-2; D remains unclear. The CDR3 has 11 amino acids. In germline, CDR1 is MDHEN, CDR2 SYDVKM. Trimming stripped 6 bases from V and 8 bases from J, with 10 bases between. CDR3 sequence reads: CASSSARGYTF. CDR3 nucleotides: TGTGCCAGCAGCTCCGCTCGGGGCTACACCTTC.

The chain employs TRBV19 and TRBJ1-2; D is ambiguous. The CDR3 is 11 amino acids. Trimming pared 5 bases from V and 8 bases from J, leaving 9 bases between. CDR1 and CDR2 (germline): LNHDA, SQIVND (reference sequence). CDR3 region: CASSATIGYTF. In DNA form, the CDR3 reads TGTGCCAGTAGTGCAACTATAGGCTACACCTTC.